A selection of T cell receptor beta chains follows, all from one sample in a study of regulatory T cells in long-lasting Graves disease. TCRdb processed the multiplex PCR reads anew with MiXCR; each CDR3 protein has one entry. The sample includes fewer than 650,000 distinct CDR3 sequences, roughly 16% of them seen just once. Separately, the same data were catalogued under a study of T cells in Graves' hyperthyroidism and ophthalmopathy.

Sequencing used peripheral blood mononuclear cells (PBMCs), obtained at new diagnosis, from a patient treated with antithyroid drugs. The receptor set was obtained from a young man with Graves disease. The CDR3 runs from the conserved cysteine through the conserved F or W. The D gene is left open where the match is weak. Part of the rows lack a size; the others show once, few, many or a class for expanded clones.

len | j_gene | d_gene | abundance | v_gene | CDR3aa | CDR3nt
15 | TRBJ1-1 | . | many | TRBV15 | CATSRENEGGTEAFF | TGTGCCACCAGCAGAGAGAATGAGGGAGGCACTGAAGCTTTCTTT
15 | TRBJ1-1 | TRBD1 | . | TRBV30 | CAWSVLQGENTEAFF | TGTGCCTGGAGTGTATTACAGGGGGAAAACACTGAAGCTTTCTTT
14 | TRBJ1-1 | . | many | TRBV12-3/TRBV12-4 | CASSLAGKNTEAFF | TGTGCCAGCAGTTTAGCAGGGAAGAACACTGAAGCTTTCTTT
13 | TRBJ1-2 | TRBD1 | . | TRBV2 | CASSGTGGAGYTF | TGTGCCAGCAGCGGGACAGGTGGTGCTGGCTACACCTTC
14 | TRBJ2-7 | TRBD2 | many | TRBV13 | CASSFGGSYDEQYF | TGTGCCAGCAGCTTCGGCGGGAGCTATGACGAGCAGTACTTC
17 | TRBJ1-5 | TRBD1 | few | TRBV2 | CASNWVRGRNSNQPQHF | TGTGCCAGCAATTGGGTCAGGGGGAGAAATAGCAATCAGCCCCAGCATTTT
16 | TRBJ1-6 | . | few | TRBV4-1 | CASSRTGHDMNSPLHF | TGCGCCAGCAGCCGAACAGGGCACGATATGAATTCACCCCTCCACTTT
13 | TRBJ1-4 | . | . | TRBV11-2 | CASSRGANEKLFF | TGTGCCAGCAGCCGGGGGGCTAATGAAAAACTGTTTTTT
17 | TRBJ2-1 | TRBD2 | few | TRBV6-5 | CASSYSQREGLYNEQFF | TGTGCCAGCAGTTACTCGCAGCGGGAGGGCCTTTACAATGAGCAGTTCTTC
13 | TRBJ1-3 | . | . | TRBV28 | CASSPGQRTTIYF | TGTGCCAGCAGTCCCGGACAGCGCACCACCATATATTTT
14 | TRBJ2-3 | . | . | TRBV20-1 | CSAIKSGSTDTQYF | TGCAGTGCTATAAAGAGCGGCAGCACAGATACGCAGTATTTT
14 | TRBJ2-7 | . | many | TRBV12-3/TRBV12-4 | CASSLWYFSYEQYF | TGTGCCAGCAGTTTATGGTACTTCTCCTACGAGCAGTACTTC
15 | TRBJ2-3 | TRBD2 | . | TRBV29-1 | CSVRTSGRAEDTQYF | TGCAGCGTTCGGACTAGCGGGAGGGCCGAAGATACGCAGTATTTT
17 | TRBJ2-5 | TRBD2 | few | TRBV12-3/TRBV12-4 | CASSPKTPGLALETQYF | TGTGCCAGCAGCCCAAAAACACCGGGACTAGCCTTGGAGACCCAGTACTTC
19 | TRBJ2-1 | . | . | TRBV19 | CATRTVSPSVPRGDNEQFF | TGTGCCACCCGGACAGTAAGTCCGTCCGTCCCTCGAGGAGACAATGAGCAGTTCTTC
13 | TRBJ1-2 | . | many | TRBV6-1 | CASSERPPYGYTF | TGTGCCAGCAGTGAAAGGCCCCCCTATGGCTACACCTTC
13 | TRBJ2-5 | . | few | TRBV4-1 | CASSQRTWETQYF | TGCGCCAGCAGCCAAAGGACCTGGGAGACCCAGTACTTC
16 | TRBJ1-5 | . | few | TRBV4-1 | CASSHAMGLTGQPQHF | TGCGCCAGCAGCCACGCCATGGGGCTAACGGGGCAGCCCCAGCATTTT
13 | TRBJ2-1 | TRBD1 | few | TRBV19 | CASTRGFYNEQFF | TGTGCCAGTACCAGGGGGTTCTACAATGAGCAGTTCTTC
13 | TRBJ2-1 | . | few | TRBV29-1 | CSVSGTNHNEQFF | TGCAGCGTCTCCGGGACAAATCACAATGAGCAGTTCTTC
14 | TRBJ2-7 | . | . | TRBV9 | CASSVGDTLGEQHF | TGTGCCAGCAGCGTAGGAGACACTCTTGGGGAGCAGCACTTC
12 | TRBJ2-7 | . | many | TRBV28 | CASSPNWDEQYF | TGTGCCAGCAGCCCCAACTGGGACGAGCAGTACTTC
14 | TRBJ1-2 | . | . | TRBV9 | CASSVALGEGGYTF | TGTGCCAGCAGCGTAGCTCTTGGCGAAGGAGGCTACACCTTC
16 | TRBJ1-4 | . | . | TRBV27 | CASSLAGGFVNEKLFF | TGTGCCAGCAGTTTAGCTGGGGGCTTCGTTAATGAAAAACTGTTTTTT
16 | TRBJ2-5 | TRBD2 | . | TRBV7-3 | CASSSQGLAAQETQYF | TGTGCCAGCAGCTCCCAGGGACTAGCGGCTCAAGAGACCCAGTACTTC
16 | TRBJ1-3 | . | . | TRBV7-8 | CASSSTPGTAGNTIYF | TGTGCCAGCAGCTCCACCCCCGGGACGGCTGGAAACACCATATATTTT
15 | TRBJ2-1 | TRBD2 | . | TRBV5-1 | CASSWGLAGGDEQFF | TGCGCCAGCAGCTGGGGGCTAGCGGGTGGCGATGAGCAGTTCTTC
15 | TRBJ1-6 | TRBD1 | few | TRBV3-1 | CASSYGTGENSPLHF | TGTGCCAGCAGCTATGGGACAGGGGAAAATTCACCCCTCCACTTT
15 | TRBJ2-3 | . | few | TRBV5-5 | CASSFTRESTDTQYF | TGTGCCAGCAGCTTTACTAGGGAAAGCACAGATACGCAGTATTTT
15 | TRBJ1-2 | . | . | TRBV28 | CASSLVALGLRGYTF | TGTGCCAGCAGTTTAGTCGCGCTGGGGCTACGGGGCTACACCTTC
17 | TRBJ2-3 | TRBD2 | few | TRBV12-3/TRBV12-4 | CASSLYLGGRVADTQYF | TGTGCCAGCAGCCTATACTTAGGCGGGAGGGTCGCAGATACGCAGTATTTT
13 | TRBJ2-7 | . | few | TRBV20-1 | CSATRQSSYEQYF | TGCAGTGCTACCAGACAGAGCTCCTACGAGCAGTACTTC
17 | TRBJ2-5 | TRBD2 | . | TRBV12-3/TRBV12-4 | CASSSPGLAAHQETQYF | TGTGCCAGCAGTTCCCCAGGCCTAGCGGCCCACCAAGAGACCCAGTACTTC
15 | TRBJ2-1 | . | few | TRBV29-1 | CSVVGIPGPPGEQFF | TGCAGCGTTGTGGGCATCCCGGGACCCCCGGGGGAGCAGTTCTTC
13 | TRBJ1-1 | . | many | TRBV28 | CASRLGGNTEAFF | TGTGCCAGCAGGTTAGGGGGGAACACTGAAGCTTTCTTT
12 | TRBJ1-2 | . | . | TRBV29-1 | CSVETGAGGYTF | TGCAGCGTTGAAACGGGGGCGGGTGGCTACACCTTC
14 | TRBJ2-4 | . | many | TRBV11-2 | CASSLEGAKNIQYF | TGTGCCAGCAGCTTAGAAGGGGCCAAAAACATTCAGTACTTC
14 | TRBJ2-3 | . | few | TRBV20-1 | CSARDSRGTDTQYF | TGCAGTGCTAGAGATAGTCGAGGAACAGATACGCAGTATTTT
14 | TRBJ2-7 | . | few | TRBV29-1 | CSVRGAGSSYEQYF | TGCAGCGTCCGCGGGGCGGGAAGCTCCTACGAGCAGTACTTC
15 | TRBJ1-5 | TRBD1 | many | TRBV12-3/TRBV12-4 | CASSLGQFSNQPQHF | TGTGCCAGCAGTTTGGGACAGTTTAGCAATCAGCCCCAGCATTTT
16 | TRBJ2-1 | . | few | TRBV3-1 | CASSPRFRTGGNEQFF | TGTGCCAGCAGCCCCAGATTTCGGACTGGGGGGAATGAGCAGTTCTTC
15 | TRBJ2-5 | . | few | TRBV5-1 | CASSLGTIIQETQYF | TGCGCCAGCAGCTTGGGCACCATAATCCAAGAGACCCAGTACTTC
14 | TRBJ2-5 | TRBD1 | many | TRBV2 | CASSENRGQETQYF | TGTGCCAGCAGTGAGAACAGGGGGCAAGAGACCCAGTACTTC
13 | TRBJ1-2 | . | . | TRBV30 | CAWRVQGVGGYTF | TGTGCCTGGAGAGTGCAGGGAGTAGGTGGCTACACCTTC